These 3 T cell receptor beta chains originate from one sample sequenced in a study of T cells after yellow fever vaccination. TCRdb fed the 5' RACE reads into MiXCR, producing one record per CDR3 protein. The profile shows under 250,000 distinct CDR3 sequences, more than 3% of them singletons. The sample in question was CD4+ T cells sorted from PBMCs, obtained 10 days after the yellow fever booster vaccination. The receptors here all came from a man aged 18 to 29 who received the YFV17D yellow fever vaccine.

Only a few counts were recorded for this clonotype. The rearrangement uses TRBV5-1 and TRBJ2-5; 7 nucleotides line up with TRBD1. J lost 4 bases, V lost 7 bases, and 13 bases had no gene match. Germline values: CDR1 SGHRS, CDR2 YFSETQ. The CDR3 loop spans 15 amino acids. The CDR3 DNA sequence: TGCGCCAGCTCCGCCGGGGACAGCGTAGGAGAGACCCAGTACTTC. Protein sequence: CASSAGDSVGETQYF.

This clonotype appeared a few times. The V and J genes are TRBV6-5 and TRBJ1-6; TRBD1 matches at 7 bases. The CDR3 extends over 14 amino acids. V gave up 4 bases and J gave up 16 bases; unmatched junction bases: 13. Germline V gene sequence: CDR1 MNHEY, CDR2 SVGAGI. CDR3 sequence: CASSSLSQGPLLHF. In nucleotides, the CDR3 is TGTGCCAGCAGTTCCCTGTCACAGGGGCCCTTACTCCACTTT.

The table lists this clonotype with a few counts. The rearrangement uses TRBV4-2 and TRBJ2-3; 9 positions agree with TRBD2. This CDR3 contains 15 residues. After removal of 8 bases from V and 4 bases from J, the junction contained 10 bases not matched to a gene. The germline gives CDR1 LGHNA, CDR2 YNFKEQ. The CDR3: CASEGGGAGPDTQYF. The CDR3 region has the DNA TGTGCCAGCGAGGGCGGGGGGGCCGGTCCAGATACGCAGTATTTT.